This TCR beta chain was sequenced in a study of patients and donors after allogeneic stem cell transplantation. Trimming removed 0 bases from V and 4 bases from J, with 12 bases in between. This CDR3 has 15 residues. Germline assignment: CDR1 LGHDT and CDR2 YNNKEL (reference sequence). Using its own MiXCR run on the RT-PCR reads, TCRdb lists one record per CDR3 protein. Altogether hundreds of thousands of distinct CDR3 sequences are present, under 20% being singletons, with the ten largest covering around 6.8%. J is TRBJ1-2 and V is TRBV3-1; D is perhaps TRBD1 (5 bases). Sequencing was carried out using blood, either unsorted or a sorted T cell fraction (not recorded which). The sequence came from a human donor who was either an allogeneic HSCT recipient or a stem cell or donor lymphocyte infusion donor (not recorded which). It is not recorded whose cells these are; they may come from a transplant donor. The CDR3 nucleotides are TGTGCCAGCAGCCAAGAGAGTCTGGGGGGCTATGGCTACACCTTC. Protein: CASSQESLGGYGYTF. Full variable domain (rest looked up from reference TRBV3-1 and TRBJ1-2): DTAVSQTPKYLVTQMGNDKSIKCEQNLGHDTMYWYKQDSKKFLKIMFSYNNKELIINETVPNRFSPKSPDKAHLNLHINSLELGDSAVYFCASSQESLGGYGYTFGSGTRLTVV.